This T cell receptor (beta chain) was sequenced during a study of cytomegalovirus exposure and HLA in healthy donors. Study-level results: An assumption of roughly uniform sequencing depth across donors underlay the presence/absence analyses. Analysis was carried out at a later point, and it linked a missense DCLRE1C variant to TCR beta V- and J-gene trimming. A previous analysis found most TCR beta V segments productive roughly 87% or roughly 30% of the time. A later analysis appeared to link common viral pathogens to several of the most significant clusters.

This clone was counted between two and nine times. The antigen is undetermined. Vbeta (60) and Jbeta (13) primers were used in the PCR. The assay was immunoSEQ multiplex PCR, and TCRdb's table has in-frame clones only and misses some. The sample lists approximately 150,000 clones, about three quarters occurring once. The length of the CDR3 is 15 residues. Trimming pared 1 base from V and 8 bases from J, leaving 17 bases between. Per the germline V gene, CDR1 is SGHDN and CDR2 is FVKESK. The rearrangement uses TRBV14 and TRBJ1-2; D might be TRBD1 (5 bases). Source material: PBMCs. The clonotype comes from a man between 25 and 39 years old in good health and CMV-seropositive. The DNA for the CDR3 is TGTGCCAGCAGCCAAGTGCAGGGCCCCTACGGAGGCTACACCTTC. This codes for CASSQVQGPYGGYTF.